What follows are 32 T cell receptor beta chains derived from one specimen sequenced in a study of T cell repertoires in aging, cancer and after chemotherapy. Amplification of TCR beta used genomic DNA extracted from peripheral blood. TRB rearrangements spanning V, D and J were amplified using mixed TRB-A/B primers. TCRdb reanalysed the multiplex PCR reads using MiXCR and keeps one entry per CDR3 protein. The sample shows 3,000 or so distinct CDR3 sequences, around 25% of them seen only once. Sequenced input: blood. These receptors came from a human donor with a solid tumor.

This clonotype is classed as medium-sized. The chain has TRBV30 and TRBJ1-2, with D tentatively TRBD1 (6 bases). This CDR3 is 13 amino acids long. Looked up from germline, CDR1 is GTSNPN and CDR2 is SVGIG (reference sequence). The V end was cut by 3 bases, the J end by 3 bases, with 11 bases between. The CDR3 here is CAWSGGKYYGYTF. In nucleotides, the CDR3 is TGTGCCTGGAGCGGGGGCAAGTACTATGGCTACACCTTC. The entire variable domain, with the rest obtained from reference TRBV30 and TRBJ1-2, is as follows: SQTIHQWPATLVQPVGSPLSLECTVEGTSNPNLYWYRQAAGRGLQLLFYSVGIGQISSEVPQNLSASRPQDRQFILSSKKLLLSDSGFYLCAWSGGKYYGYTFGSGTRLTVV.

This clonotype showed up just a few times. The J gene is TRBJ2-5, the V gene TRBV5-4, with TRBD2 as a possible D gene (5 bases). The CDR3 is 15 residues long. Per germline, CDR1 SGHNT and CDR2 YYREEE (reference sequence). V was shortened by 4 bases and J by 5 bases, with 18 bases between the two germline ends. The DNA for the CDR3 is TGTGCCAGCAGCGTGGTAGGGATGGGCGGGGAGACCCAGTACTTC. Its protein is CASSVVGMGGETQYF.

The chain joins TRBV6-5 to TRBJ2-7; no definite D call. CDR3 size: 11 residues. CDR1 is MNHEY, CDR2 SVGAGI, per germline. The V end lost 8 bases, the J end lost 1 base, and 6 bases lay between the germline ends. The CDR3 region has the DNA TGTGCCAGCTTGGGTTCCTACGAGCAGTACTTC. Translating gives CASLGSYEQYF.

Comments on this clonotype: A junction end diverges from the germline sequence, so it may reflect a read error. The chain recombines TRBV6-1 with TRBJ1-2; 7 bases are shared with TRBD1. Germline CDR1 and CDR2: MNHNS and SASEGT. This CDR3 spans 13 amino acids. As DNA, the CDR3 is TGTGCCAGCACTGAACAGGGGCGGTGGGGCTACACCTTC. Translation gives CASTEQGRWGYTF.

By sample fraction, this clonotype is medium-sized. This chain uses TRBV10-3 with TRBJ2-5; D is uncertain. V was shortened by 8 bases and J by 2 bases, with 12 bases between the two germline ends. The CDR3 runs 13 residues. CDR1 and CDR2 (germline): ENHRY, SYGVKD. The CDR3 DNA is TGTGCCATCGCCGGCGCGTGGCAAGAGACCCAGTACTTC. It codes for CAIAGAWQETQYF.

The CDR3, as DNA: TGTGCCAGCAGCAGGGTACCTCAAGAGACCCAGTACTTC. It is translated as CASSRVPQETQYF. The rearrangement uses TRBV5-6 and TRBJ2-5; no clear D. The CDR3 runs 13 residues. The V end lost 4 bases, the J end lost 2 bases, and 9 bases lay between the germline ends. Germline V lookup: CDR1 SGHDT, CDR2 YYEEEE.

By share, this clonotype counts as medium-sized. The chain couples TRBV27 to TRBJ1-2; the D is unclear. CDR3 length: 14 residues. The germline V gene encodes CDR1 MNHEY and CDR2 SMNVEV (reference sequence). V was trimmed by 5 bases and J by 4 bases, leaving 14 bases between them. The CDR3 DNA reads TGTGCCAGCAGTCCCCAGGACCGAGTCTATGGCTACACCTTC. Residues: CASSPQDRVYGYTF.

The genes are TRBV5-1 and TRBJ1-2; D call uncertain. V gave up 4 bases and J gave up 6 bases, with 10 bases separating them. Germline V gene lookup returns CDR1 SGHRS and CDR2 YFSETQ. The CDR3 is 12 amino acids. The CDR3 DNA sequence: TGCGCCAGCAGCCAAGGACTGGATGGCTACACCTTC. Residues: CASSQGLDGYTF.

This clonotype is labeled as medium-sized. The chain couples TRBV15 to TRBJ2-2; 10 nucleotides align to TRBD2. With 0 bases clipped from V and 5 bases from J, the junction kept 9 bases outside the gene matches. The CDR3 spans 18 residues. Germline-derived CDR1 and CDR2 are LNHNV and YYDKDF (reference sequence). The DNA for the CDR3 is TGTGCCACCAGCAGAGATGCTGGAGCGGGAGGGCAGACCGGGGAGCTGTTTTTT. The encoded protein is CATSRDAGAGGQTGELFF.

Sample share makes this clonotype medium-sized. The chain recombines TRBV29-1 with TRBJ2-2; 9 positions match TRBD2. With 0 bases clipped from V and 2 bases from J, the junction kept 10 bases outside the gene matches. The CDR3 contains 18 residues. Germline lookup yields CDR1 SQVTM and CDR2 ANQGSEA. CDR3 protein: CSVEDFGGRVLNTGELFF. The DNA of the CDR3 is TGCAGCGTTGAAGATTTCGGCGGGAGGGTTTTAAACACCGGGGAGCTGTTTTTT.

This clonotype is large in the sample. The CDR3 sequence is CASSLASWWDGELFF. The CDR3 nucleotides are TGTGCCAGCAGCTTAGCAAGCTGGTGGGACGGGGAGCTGTTTTTT. The chain joins TRBV11-1 to TRBJ2-2; D is uncertain. The CDR3 totals 15 residues. Germline V gives CDR1 SGHAT, CDR2 FQDESV (reference sequence). V was shortened by 0 bases and J by 7 bases, with 12 bases between the two germline ends.

Of note for this clonotype: One end of the junction fails to match germline, which may point to a read error. This rearrangement joins TRBV27 to TRBJ1-6; TRBD1 agrees at 11 bases. Germline V CDR1 and CDR2: MNHEY, SMNVEV (reference sequence). The CDR3 is 16 residues long. The CDR3 DNA sequence: TGTGCCAGCAGTCCACGGACAGGGGGCCTTAATTCACTCCTCCACTTT. Protein sequence: CASSPRTGGLNSLLHF.

V usage is TRBV20-1 and J usage is TRBJ2-7, with 13 nucleotides matching TRBD2. This CDR3 has 15 amino acids. The V gene's germline CDR1 is DFQATT and CDR2 SNEGSKA (reference sequence). V gave up 2 bases and J gave up 3 bases; unmatched junction bases: 4. The CDR3 DNA is TGCAGTGCTAGATCCGGGACTAGCGGGATCTACGAGCAGTACTTC. It is translated as CSARSGTSGIYEQYF.

This clonotype is labeled as medium-sized (0.01 to 0.1%). The chain couples TRBV6-1 to TRBJ2-1; D is uncertain. The CDR3 is 15 residues long. Germline V CDR1 and CDR2: MNHNS, SASEGT. The germline V and J ends were trimmed by 1 base and 8 bases, with 15 bases remaining between them. The CDR3 DNA reads TGTGCCAGCAGTGAAGGGGTGGGGTCCCTGGATGAGCAGTTCTTC. Protein product: CASSEGVGSLDEQFF.

With regard to this clonotype: Possible read error: a much larger clone is one base away. The conserved phenylalanine or tryptophan is not found at the CDR3 terminus, so this likely reflects a read error. The rearrangement joins TRBV13 to TRBJ2-3; perhaps TRBD2 as D (6 bases). V was trimmed by 4 bases and J by 4 bases, leaving 15 bases between them. Germline V gives CDR1 PRHDT, CDR2 FYEKMQ (reference sequence). The CDR3 runs to 15 residues. CDR3 DNA sequence: TGTGCCAGCAGCTCCCGGCCGGGAGCGCCAGATACGCAGTATTTA. It encodes CASSSRPGAPDTQYL.

In regard to this clonotype: This may arise from a read error, as a much more abundant clone is one base away. The V gene is TRBV10-3, the J gene TRBJ2-2; 12 bases are shared with TRBD2. CDR1 ENHRY and CDR2 SYGVKD come from the germline V gene. The CDR3 contains 15 residues. The chain's CDR3 is CSIRTSGVDTGELFF. The CDR3 bases are TGTTCCATCAGGACTAGCGGGGTGGACACCGGGGAGCTGTTTTTT.

Judged by abundance, this clonotype is medium-sized. V is TRBV19 and J is TRBJ2-1, with TRBD2 as a possible D gene (6 bases). Germline V gene data show CDR1 as LNHDA and CDR2 as SQIVND (reference sequence). Trimming took 9 bases from V and 6 from J, leaving 24 bases between them. The CDR3 runs 16 residues. The CDR3 bases are TGTGCCAGCCCGAGACGCACGGGGGAAAATTCCAATGAGCAGTTCTTC. It encodes CASPRRTGENSNEQFF.

The chain combines TRBV6-1 with TRBJ1-1, with 8 positions matching TRBD1. The germline V gene encodes CDR1 MNHNS and CDR2 SASEGT. This CDR3 spans 13 amino acids. V trimming: 3 bases; J trimming: 11 bases; junction bases outside the gene matches: 8. CDR3 sequence: CASSDSDRGQAFF. Here the CDR3 DNA reads TGTGCCAGCAGTGACTCTGACAGGGGCCAGGCTTTCTTT.

The V call is TRBV7-9, the J call TRBJ1-1; D is perhaps TRBD1 (6 bases). V was trimmed by 4 bases and J by 6 bases, leaving 15 bases between them. The V gene's germline CDR1 is SEHNR and CDR2 FQNEAQ (reference sequence). The CDR3 has 14 residues. CDR3 sequence (DNA): TGTGCCAGCAGCTCTAGCGGGGGGCCCGCTGAAGCTTTCTTT. This gives the protein CASSSSGGPAEAFF. Drawing the rest from reference TRBV7-9 and TRBJ1-1, the complete variable domain is DTGVSQNPRHKITKRGQNVTFRCDPISEHNRLYWYRQTLGQGPEFLTYFQNEAQLEKSRLLSDRFSAERPKGSFSTLEIQRTEQGDSAMYLCASSSSGGPAEAFFGQGTRLTVV.

The rearrangement joins TRBV20-1 to TRBJ1-2; 7 bases agree with TRBD1. This CDR3 is 15 amino acids long. Trimming took 0 bases from V and 3 from J; bases not matched to a gene: 7. Germline V gene data show CDR1 as DFQATT and CDR2 as SNEGSKA (reference sequence). The CDR3 spells CSARDYRGKDYGYTF. CDR3 DNA: TGCAGTGCTAGAGATTACAGGGGAAAGGACTATGGCTACACCTTC.

This clonotype is labeled medium-sized. The chain joins TRBV5-6 to TRBJ2-5; TRBD1 or TRBD2 may be the D gene (5 bases each). Germline CDR1 reads SGHDT; CDR2 reads YYEEEE. The V end lost 5 bases, the J end lost 4 bases, and 12 bases lay between the germline ends. The CDR3 consists of 13 residues. The CDR3 loop is CASSSVGGETQYF. CDR3 coding DNA: TGTGCCAGCAGTTCGGTTGGGGGAGAGACCCAGTACTTC.

This clonotype was seen only a few times. The V gene is TRBV6-1, the J gene TRBJ1-2; 7 bases match TRBD1. V trimming: 0 bases; J trimming: 7 bases; junction bases outside the gene matches: 2. The germline V gene has CDR1 MNHNS and CDR2 SASEGT. The CDR3 totals 13 residues. This chain's CDR3 is CASSEAGGRGYTF. The DNA of the CDR3 is TGTGCCAGCAGTGAAGCAGGGGGCCGTGGCTACACCTTC.

The V call is TRBV7-9, the J call TRBJ1-6; weak D call: TRBD1 (5 bases). Trimming left V 2 bases short and J 4 bases short, with 12 bases between. There are 16 residues in the CDR3. Germline V gives CDR1 SEHNR, CDR2 FQNEAQ (reference sequence). The CDR3 nucleotides read TGTGCCAGCAGCTTATTGACAGAGCGATATAATTCACCCCTCCACTTT. Amino acid sequence: CASSLLTERYNSPLHF.

V gene TRBV11-2 combines with J gene TRBJ2-2; D is perhaps TRBD1 (6 bases). Deletions cut 2 bases from V and 1 base from J, with 11 bases between. From germline, CDR1 is SGHAT and CDR2 FQNNGV. This CDR3 is 16 amino acids long. The CDR3 sequence is CASSLREQGNTGELFF. The CDR3 nucleotides are TGTGCCAGCAGCTTAAGAGAACAGGGGAACACCGGGGAGCTGTTTTTT.

By share of the sample, this clonotype is medium-sized. CDR3 amino acids: CSVSRGDRGYEQYF. Here the CDR3 DNA reads TGCAGCGTCTCTCGGGGCGACAGGGGCTACGAGCAGTACTTC. V is TRBV29-1 and J is TRBJ2-7; 8 bases align to TRBD1. J lost 3 bases, V lost 6 bases, and 10 bases had no gene match. The germline gives CDR1 SQVTM, CDR2 ANQGSEA. The CDR3 is 14 amino acids.

The sample holds a few counts of this clonotype. This chain links TRBV18 with TRBJ1-2; 7 nucleotides match TRBD1. V dropped 0 bases and J dropped 5; count of bases not matched to a gene: 3. Germline V gene data show CDR1 as KGHSH and CDR2 as LQKENI. The CDR3 is made up of 14 amino acids. The DNA for the CDR3 is TGTGCCAGCTCACCACCAGCAGGGGGGTATGGCTACACCTTC. Protein product: CASSPPAGGYGYTF.

This clonotype was seen a handful of times. This sequence joins TRBV5-1 and TRBJ1-5; 9 bases agree with TRBD1. V dropped 0 bases and J dropped 5; count of bases not matched to a gene: 3. CDR3 length: 15 amino acids. The germline V gene encodes CDR1 SGHRS and CDR2 YFSETQ. The CDR3 nucleotides read TGCGCCAGCAGCTTGGAGACAGGGGGAGATCAGCCCCAGCATTTT. Amino acids: CASSLETGGDQPQHF.

A few counts support this clonotype. This chain joins TRBV7-3 and TRBJ2-1; no definite D call. The CDR3 covers 19 residues. Germline V CDR1 and CDR2: SGHTA, FQGTGA. V dropped 0 bases and J dropped 0 bases, with 18 bases sitting between them. The chain's CDR3 is CASSLTGVGLPGSYNEQFF. CDR3 DNA: TGTGCCAGCAGCTTAACTGGTGTAGGGCTGCCTGGCTCCTACAATGAGCAGTTCTTC.

The rearrangement joins TRBV20-1 to TRBJ2-1, with 12 nucleotides matching TRBD2. CDR1 DFQATT and CDR2 SNEGSKA come from the germline V gene (reference sequence). CDR3 length equals 14 residues. With V trimmed by 5 bases and J by 6 bases, 5 bases remained unmatched. The CDR3 loop reads CSAWTSGAINEQFF. In DNA form, the CDR3 reads TGCAGTGCTTGGACTAGCGGGGCTATCAATGAGCAGTTCTTC.

The chain is built from TRBV6-1 and TRBJ1-5, with a weak D call TRBD1 (5 bases). Germline V gene data show CDR1 as MNHNS and CDR2 as SASEGT. V was trimmed by 6 bases and J by 5 bases, leaving 14 bases between them. CDR3 length equals 14 residues. The CDR3 is CASSLKPRDQPQHF. CDR3 bases: TGTGCCAGCAGCTTAAAACCCAGGGATCAGCCCCAGCATTTT.

This clonotype is categorized as medium-sized. CDR3 amino acids: CASKALVVGNQPQHF. In DNA, the CDR3 is TGTGCCAGTAAGGCTCTGGTGGTGGGCAATCAGCCCCAGCATTTT. V usage is TRBV19 and J usage is TRBJ1-5; D remains ambiguous. CDR1 and CDR2 (germline): LNHDA, SQIVND (reference sequence). V was trimmed by 7 bases and J by 2 bases, leaving 15 bases between them. The CDR3 totals 15 residues.

This clonotype has only a few counts. This rearrangement joins TRBV11-3 to TRBJ2-2, with 15 bases that match TRBD2. In germline, CDR1 is SGHNT, CDR2 YENEEA. This CDR3 comprises 20 residues. Trimming at V came to 5 bases and at J to 0 bases, leaving 10 bases not matched to a gene. The CDR3 region has the DNA TGTGCCAGCAGCAAAATCCGGGGACTAGCGGGGGGAACGAACACCGGGGAGCTGTTTTTT. It codes for CASSKIRGLAGGTNTGELFF.